The rows below give T cell receptor beta chains drawn from one sample of a study of shared clonotypes between healthy human individuals. Sequencing was performed with immunoSEQ multiplex PCR; in TCRdb, only in-frame clones are kept and a portion is missing. The sample carries 450,000 to 650,000 clones, around 81% recorded once. The sample taken for sequencing was PBMCs. These receptors originate from a woman in her forties in good health. Some clones in this sample may be carry-over from other donors' samples. Each CDR3 is given with its conserved first and last residue. Each record gives: J gene, D gene, V gene, clone size, CDR3 DNA, CDR3 protein. D genes are given only for firm matches. The listing skips clone size in some rows; elsewhere it reads once, few, many or a size class.

TRBJ2-3 | NA | TRBV11-2 | NA | TGTGCCAGCAGCTCGACTAGAGTGGCGGATACGCAGTATTTT | CASSSTRVADTQYF
TRBJ2-7 | NA | TRBV18 | once | TGTGCCAGCTCACCACCTTGGGATATCTACGAGCAGTACTTC | CASSPPWDIYEQYF
TRBJ2-7 | TRBD1 | TRBV4-3 | NA | TGCGCCAGCAGCCAAGAGACAGGGACCTACGAGCAGTACTTC | CASSQETGTYEQYF
TRBJ2-1 | TRBD2 | TRBV9 | NA | TGTGCCAGCAGCCATTGGGAGGGGGAGCTAGCGGGGCGAACCTACAATGAGCAGTTCTTC | CASSHWEGELAGRTYNEQFF
TRBJ1-4 | NA | TRBV6-6 | NA | TGTGCCAGCAGAGGGCCCGGGGTGACTAATGAAAAACTGTTTTTT | CASRGPGVTNEKLFF
TRBJ2-7 | TRBD1 | TRBV28 | NA | TGTGCCAGCAGTTTAGAACAGGGGTCGGACGAGCAGTACTTC | CASSLEQGSDEQYF
TRBJ2-1 | NA | TRBV5-1 | few | TGCGCCAGCAGCTTGGACAGGGTCGGCTACAATGAGCAGTTCTTC | CASSLDRVGYNEQFF
TRBJ1-1 | NA | TRBV7-2 | NA | TGTGCCAGCAGCTTAGGACGGAACACTGAAGCTTTCTTT | CASSLGRNTEAFF
TRBJ2-7 | NA | TRBV11-1 | NA | TGTGCCAGCAGCTTAGGGGAAGGGGGAAGATCCTACGAGCAGTACTTC | CASSLGEGGRSYEQYF
TRBJ2-7 | NA | TRBV6-6 | NA | TGTGCCAGCAGTTATTCCGGGACGGGATCCTACGAGCAGTACTTC | CASSYSGTGSYEQYF
TRBJ2-1 | TRBD1 | TRBV5-1 | NA | TGCGCCAGCAGCTCTCCAGGGGGCAGTAATGAGCAGTTCTTC | CASSSPGGSNEQFF
TRBJ2-7 | NA | TRBV6-5 | NA | TGTGCCAGCAGCTACCGACTAGATCCCTACGAGCAGTACTTC | CASSYRLDPYEQYF
TRBJ2-1 | TRBD2 | TRBV6-6 | NA | TGTGCCAGCAGTTCGAGCGGGACCCCCTACAATGAGCAGTTCTTC | CASSSSGTPYNEQFF
TRBJ1-2 | TRBD1 | TRBV15 | few | TGTGCCACCAGCAGAGAGGACAGGGACTATGGCTACACCTTC | CATSREDRDYGYTF
TRBJ2-1 | TRBD2 | TRBV7-8 | few | TGTGCCAGCAGCTTAAAGGCCCTAGTAGCGGGAGTTTCCAATGAGCAGTTCTTC | CASSLKALVAGVSNEQFF
TRBJ2-3 | NA | TRBV5-1 | NA | TGCGCCAGCAGCTTGTATTTACAGATGCGGGATACGCAGTATTTT | CASSLYLQMRDTQYF
TRBJ2-2 | TRBD2 | TRBV7-2 | NA | TGTGCCAGCAGCTTAGACCGACTAGCGGGAGGGGGGAACACCGGGGAGCTGTTTTTT | CASSLDRLAGGGNTGELFF
TRBJ1-2 | TRBD1 | TRBV7-2 | NA | TGTGCCAGCAGCCCTGGGACAGGGGGCTATGGCTACACCTTC | CASSPGTGGYGYTF
TRBJ2-4 | TRBD2 | TRBV30 | NA | TGTGCCTGGAGTCGAACTAGCGGGTCCCTTATAGCCAAAAACATTCAGTACTTC | CAWSRTSGSLIAKNIQYF
TRBJ1-1 | NA | TRBV15 | NA | TGTGCCACCAGCAGAAGGGACACTGAAGCTTTCTTT | CATSRRDTEAFF
TRBJ2-7 | NA | TRBV11-2 | NA | TGTGCCAGCAGCCCAGAGGGAGGTCAGGGGTCTCGCGAGCAGTACTTC | CASSPEGGQGSREQYF
TRBJ2-2 | NA | TRBV7-2 | NA | TGTGCCAGCAGCTTGAGCAGGGGCGCCACCGGGGAGCTGTTTTTT | CASSLSRGATGELFF
TRBJ2-7 | NA | TRBV2 | NA | TGTGCCAGCAGTGGTGGCGGGATCTCCTACGAGCAGTACTTC | CASSGGGISYEQYF
TRBJ1-1 | TRBD1 | TRBV27 | NA | TGTGCCAGCAGTTTATCGACAGGGCCGAACACTGAAGCTTTCTTT | CASSLSTGPNTEAFF
TRBJ2-1 | TRBD2 | TRBV5-1 | NA | TGCGCCAGCAGCGCAGTAGCGGGAAGAGCCTACAATGAGCAGTTCTTC | CASSAVAGRAYNEQFF
TRBJ1-3 | NA | TRBV11-2 | NA | TGTGCCAGCAGCTTCTTAAATGGAAACACCATATATTTT | CASSFLNGNTIYF
TRBJ2-1 | NA | TRBV7-7 | NA | TGTGCCAGCAGCCCCTGGGAGTTCAATGAGCAGTTCTTC | CASSPWEFNEQFF
TRBJ2-7 | TRBD1 | TRBV2 | NA | TGTGCCAGCAGACGACAGGGTACAATAATGTCCTACGAGCAGTACTTC | CASRRQGTIMSYEQYF
TRBJ1-5 | TRBD1 | TRBV10-3 | NA | TGTGCCATCAGTGGGACAGGGGGGCAGCAGCCCCAGCATTTT | CAISGTGGQQPQHF
TRBJ2-4 | NA | TRBV7-2 | NA | TGTGCCAGCAGCTTAATGGCTAGCATGAACATTCAGTACTTC | CASSLMASMNIQYF